A single sample gave rise to the 6 T cell receptor beta chains below, sequenced in a study of CD8+CD57+ T cells in acquired aplastic anemia. The study profiled TCR beta VDJ and CDR3 using genomic DNA as template. Each CDR3 protein gets one entry after TCRdb re-called the reads with MiXCR. The data hold a few hundred thousand distinct CDR3 sequences, with 30% to 35% observed a single time. Material: sorted CD4+, CD8+, or CD8+CD57+ T cells (not recorded which) from PBMCs. Receptors were obtained from a human donor in good health, serving as a control.

A word on this clonotype: This clone may be a read error of a much larger clone one base away. This is likely a read error, given that the CDR3 carries no conserved phenylalanine or tryptophan at its end. The V call is TRBV19, the J call TRBJ2-1; tentative D call: TRBD2 (5 bases). V lost 0 bases to trimming and J lost 9 bases, with 15 bases between them. CDR1 is LNHDA and CDR2 is SQIVND in the germline V gene (reference sequence). The CDR3 spans 15 residues. CDR3 in DNA: TGTGCCAGTAGTATAGATTGGGCTAGCCCTGGTGAGCAGTTCCTC. Translated, it gives CASSIDWASPGEQFL.

There are many counts of this clonotype. V and J are TRBV2 and TRBJ2-2; D may correspond to TRBD1 or TRBD2 (6 bases each). Germline CDR1 and CDR2: SNHLY and FYNNEI. This CDR3 contains 14 residues. The CDR3 DNA reads TGTGCACACAGGGACGGGGGTAACACCGGGGAGCTGTTTTTT. Its translation is CAHRDGGNTGELFF.

The rearrangement joins TRBV5-1 to TRBJ2-7; no clear D gene. Trimming cost V 0 bases and J 0 bases, with 10 bases left between them. CDR1 and CDR2 from the germline V gene are SGHRS and YFSETQ. The CDR3 consists of 15 residues. Here the CDR3 DNA reads TGCGCCAGCAGCTTGGACGCCAGTAGCTCCTACGAGCAGTACTTC. It encodes CASSLDASSSYEQYF. Combining the CDR3 with reference TRBV5-1 and TRBJ2-7 gives the whole variable domain KAGVTQTPRYLIKTRGQQVTLSCSPISGHRSVSWYQQTPGQGLQFLFEYFSETQRNKGNFPGRFSGRQFSNSRSEMNVSTLELGDSALYLCASSLDASSSYEQYFGPGTRLTVT.

As regards this clonotype: A much larger clone lies a single base off, so this may be a read error. The chain uses TRBV15 and TRBJ2-6; D is unclear. This CDR3 region has 15 residues. Germline assignment: CDR1 LNHNV and CDR2 YYDKDF (reference sequence). With 3 bases removed from V and 0 bases from J, the gap between germline ends came to 6 bases. The CDR3 nucleotides read TGTGCCACCAGCAGGGACGGCTCTGGGGCCAACGTCCTGACTTTC. Translated, it gives CATSRDGSGANVLTF.

In this sample, this clonotype turned up many times. The rearrangement links TRBV7-2 to TRBJ2-3, with 12 bases aligning to TRBD2. V lost 3 bases to trimming and J lost 2 bases; unmatched junction nucleotides: 3. This CDR3 comprises 16 residues. CDR1 is SGHTA, CDR2 FQGNSA, per germline. The CDR3 region has the DNA TGTGCCAGCAGCTTGACTAGCGGGGGCCTCACAGATACGCAGTATTTT. Amino acid sequence: CASSLTSGGLTDTQYF.

This clonotype was picked up many times. The V gene is TRBV20-1, the J gene TRBJ2-7; unclear D gene. The ends were cut back, 5 bases at V and 2 bases at J, with 10 bases in the middle. Germline V lookup: CDR1 DFQATT, CDR2 SNEGSKA (reference sequence). The CDR3 has 12 amino acids. The CDR3 loop is CSALTLTYEQYF. The CDR3 DNA follows: TGCAGTGCTTTAACTCTTACCTACGAGCAGTACTTC.